A single sample is the source of the 8 T cell receptor beta chains below, sequenced in a study of CD8 T cells in Susac syndrome. Random hexamers served to reverse transcribe roughly 0.45 to 1 ug RNA. TCRdb re-called the immunoSEQ multiplex PCR reads with MiXCR, one entry per CDR3 protein. The table shows over 150,000 distinct CDR3 sequences, with about 94% occurring only once. The specimen was CD4+ T cells from PBMCs. The receptor source for this set is a human donor with Susac syndrome.

J is TRBJ1-2 and V is TRBV10-3, with TRBD1 as a possible D gene (5 bases). V was clipped by 2 bases and J by 6 bases, with 7 bases between them. Germline CDR1 is ENHRY and CDR2 is SYGVKD. The CDR3 is made up of 12 amino acids. The CDR3 spells CAISEDSDGYTF. The CDR3, as DNA: TGTGCCATCAGTGAGGACAGCGATGGCTACACCTTC.

The gene calls are TRBV7-9 and TRBJ2-1; TRBD1 might be the D (6 bases). The CDR3 runs to 13 residues. In germline, CDR1 is SEHNR, CDR2 FQNEAQ (reference sequence). Trimming pared 2 bases from V and 7 bases from J, leaving 9 bases between. The CDR3 DNA reads as TGTGCCAGCAGCTTATCAGGGGTTAATGAGCAGTTCTTC. This translates into CASSLSGVNEQFF.

The chain uses TRBV29-1 and TRBJ1-1; weak D call: TRBD1 (5 bases). Trimming took 7 bases from V and 3 from J, leaving 15 bases between them. The CDR3 spans 13 residues. CDR1 and CDR2 (germline): SQVTM, ANQGSEA. CDR3 loop: CSAETGGDTEAFF. The CDR3 nucleotides read TGCAGCGCCGAAACGGGGGGAGACACTGAAGCTTTCTTT.

The J gene is TRBJ1-5, the V gene TRBV19; D possibly corresponds to TRBD1 (5 bases). Germline V CDR1 and CDR2: LNHDA, SQIVND (reference sequence). This CDR3 is 16 amino acids long. With 2 bases removed from V and 0 bases from J, the gap between germline ends came to 11 bases. CDR3 in amino acids: CASSIRQGPSNQPQHF. The DNA of the CDR3 is TGTGCCAGTAGTATAAGGCAGGGCCCTAGCAATCAGCCCCAGCATTTT.

The J gene is TRBJ1-4, the V gene TRBV14; D not resolved. The CDR3 sequence is 14 residues long. The V gene's germline CDR1 is SGHDN and CDR2 FVKESK. The V end lost 0 bases, the J end lost 7 bases, and 9 bases lay between the germline ends. CDR3 loop: CASSQDPSSEKLFF. The CDR3 DNA sequence: TGTGCCAGCAGCCAAGATCCGAGTAGTGAAAAACTGTTTTTT.

This chain connects TRBV30 to TRBJ2-5, with D hard to call. Germline V CDR1 and CDR2: GTSNPN, SVGIG (reference sequence). Trimming left V 0 bases short and J 3 bases short, with 11 bases between. CDR3 length equals 14 residues. As DNA, the CDR3 is TGTGCCTGGAGTGTAGGGCGAATCGAAGAGACCCAGTACTTC. Translation: CAWSVGRIEETQYF.

The chain joins TRBV15 to TRBJ2-7, with D possibly being TRBD1 (6 bases). The CDR3 runs to 16 residues. Germline V CDR1 and CDR2: LNHNV, YYDKDF (reference sequence). The ends were cut back, 0 bases at V and 4 bases at J, with 16 bases in the middle. The CDR3 protein is CATSRDRAGARYEQYF. In nucleotides, the CDR3 is TGTGCCACCAGCAGAGATAGGGCAGGGGCGCGTTACGAGCAGTACTTC. Full variable domain (missing parts from reference TRBV15 and TRBJ2-7): DAMVIQNPRYQVTQFGKPVTLSCSQTLNHNVMYWYQQKSSQAPKLLFHYYDKDFNNEADTPDNFQSRRPNTSFCFLDIRSPGLGDTAMYLCATSRDRAGARYEQYFGPGTRLTVT.

The genes are TRBV6-6 and TRBJ2-7; possible D gene TRBD1, 5 bases. CDR3 length equals 12 residues. The germline CDR1 and CDR2 sequences are MNHNY and SVGAGI (reference sequence). V was trimmed by 2 bases and J by 4 bases, leaving 6 bases between them. CDR3 in DNA: TGTGCCAGCAGTTACAGGGGTTACGAGCAGTACTTC. As protein: CASSYRGYEQYF.